This paragraph covers one T cell receptor (beta chain) sequence. The antigen is not known. This sample was included in a study of T cells in localized non-small cell lung cancer. Study-wide findings and caveats: The appearance of a median approximately 57 of the top 100 tumor clones was seen in adjacent lung.

Data came from immunoSEQ multiplex PCR; TCRdb stores just in-frame clones and leaves some out. The data contain about 82,000 clones, around 80% of them singletons. V shed 3 bases, J shed 1 base, and the junction held 10 bases outside the gene matches. CDR1 and CDR2 from the germline V gene are SGDLS and YYNGEE. The CDR3 has 17 residues. This sequence was found in a man between 40 and 70 years old with stage II squamous cell lung carcinoma. This rearrangement joins TRBV9 to TRBJ1-2; TRBD1 agrees at 9 bases. The sequencing used PBMCs, collected before any cancer treatment. The CDR3 bases are TGTGCCAGCAGCGCCCTGGGACAGGGACGATTTAACTATGGCTACACCTTC. Protein: CASSALGQGRFNYGYTF.